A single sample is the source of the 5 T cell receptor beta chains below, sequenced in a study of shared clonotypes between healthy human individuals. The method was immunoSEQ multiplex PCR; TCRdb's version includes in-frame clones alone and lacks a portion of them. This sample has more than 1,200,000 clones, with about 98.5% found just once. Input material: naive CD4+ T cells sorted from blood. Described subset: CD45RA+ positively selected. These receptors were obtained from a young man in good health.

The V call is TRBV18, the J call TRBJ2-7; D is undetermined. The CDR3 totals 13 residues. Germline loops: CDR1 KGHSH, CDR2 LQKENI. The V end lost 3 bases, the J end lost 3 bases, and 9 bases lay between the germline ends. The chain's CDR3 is CASSPGPNYEQYF. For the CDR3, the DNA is TGTGCCAGCTCACCCGGACCGAACTACGAGCAGTACTTC.

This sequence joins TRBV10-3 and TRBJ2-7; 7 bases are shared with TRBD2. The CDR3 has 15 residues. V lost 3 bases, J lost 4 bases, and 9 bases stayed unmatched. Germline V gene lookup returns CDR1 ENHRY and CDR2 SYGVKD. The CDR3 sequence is CAISDGGGSNYEQYF. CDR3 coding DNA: TGTGCCATCAGTGATGGCGGCGGGAGCAATTACGAGCAGTACTTC.

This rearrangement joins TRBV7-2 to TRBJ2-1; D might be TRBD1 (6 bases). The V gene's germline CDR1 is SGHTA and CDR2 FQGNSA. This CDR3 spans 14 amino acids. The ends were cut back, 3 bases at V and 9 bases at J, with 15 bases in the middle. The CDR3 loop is CASSLLQGRAEQFF. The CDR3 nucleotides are TGTGCCAGCAGCTTGCTACAGGGAAGAGCTGAGCAGTTCTTC.

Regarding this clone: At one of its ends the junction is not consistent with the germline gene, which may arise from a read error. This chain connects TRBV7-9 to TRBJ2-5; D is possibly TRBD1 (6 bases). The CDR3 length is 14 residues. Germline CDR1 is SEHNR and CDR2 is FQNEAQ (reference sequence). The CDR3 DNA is TGTGCCAGCAGCCCCTATACAGGGCAAGGGACCCAGTACTTC. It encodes CASSPYTGQGTQYF.

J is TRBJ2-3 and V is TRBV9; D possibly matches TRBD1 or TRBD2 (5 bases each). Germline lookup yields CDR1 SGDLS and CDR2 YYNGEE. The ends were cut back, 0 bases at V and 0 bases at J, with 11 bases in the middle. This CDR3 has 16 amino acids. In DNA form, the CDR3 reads TGTGCCAGCAGCGTAGCGGGACGCTTAAGCACAGATACGCAGTATTTT. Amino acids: CASSVAGRLSTDTQYF.